A selection of T cell receptor beta chains follows, all from one sample in a study of T cell changes during pregnancy in multiple sclerosis. Assay: immunoSEQ multiplex PCR; the TCRdb copy retains only in-frame clones and omits some. The sample records almost 25,000 clones, more than 75% being singletons. The sample here was CD4+ T cells from peripheral blood mononuclear cells, taken in the first trimester of pregnancy. The receptor set was obtained from a female donor in good health, enrolled as a control in a pregnancy study. The CDR3 runs from the conserved cysteine through the conserved F or W. D genes are given only for firm matches. Some rows have no size entry. The others give once, few or many, or a class for an expanded clone.

TRBD1 | NA | TRBJ1-5 | TRBV28 | TGTGCCAGCAGGCCAGGGGGTCAGCCCCAGCATTTT | CASRPGGQPQHF
TRBD2 | NA | TRBJ2-3 | TRBV6-4 | TGTGCCAGCAGGCTCTATATAGCGGGAGCTCTGACAGATACGCAGTATTTT | CASRLYIAGALTDTQYF
NA | NA | TRBJ2-7 | TRBV6-1 | TGTGCCGGCAGGACAGATTACGAGCAGTACTTC | CAGRTDYEQYF
NA | NA | TRBJ1-1 | TRBV11-2 | TGTGCCAGCAGCTTAGGACAATCTGAAGCTTTCTTT | CASSLGQSEAFF
NA | NA | TRBJ1-5 | TRBV6-6 | TGTGCCAGCAGGGAGGTAATGGAACTGAATCAGCCCCAGCATTTT | CASREVMELNQPQHF
NA | NA | TRBJ2-1 | TRBV19 | TGTGCCAGTAGGCCCGACAGGAGCTCCTACAATGAGCAGTTCTTC | CASRPDRSSYNEQFF
TRBD1 | NA | TRBJ2-5 | TRBV6-1 | TGTGCCAGCAGACAGGGGTACCAAGAGACCCAGTACTTC | CASRQGYQETQYF
NA | NA | TRBJ2-2 | TRBV7-7 | TGTGCTAGCAGCCCCCTCCGAGGGTCCACCGGGGAGCTGTTTTTT | CASSPLRGSTGELFF
NA | NA | TRBJ2-3 | TRBV6-6 | TGTGCCAGCAGTTACTCGGCTAGCGGCACAGATACGCAGTATTTT | CASSYSASGTDTQYF
NA | NA | TRBJ2-2 | TRBV11-3 | TGTGCCAGCAGCGCGGGGGGGGAGCTGTTTTTT | CASSAGGELFF
NA | NA | TRBJ1-1 | TRBV5-6 | TGTGCCAGCAGCTTGGACAGGGTCTCCTATGAAGCTTTCTTT | CASSLDRVSYEAFF
TRBD1 | NA | TRBJ1-1 | TRBV29-1 | TGCAGCGTAACCGGGACAGGGAACACTGAAGCTTTCTTT | CSVTGTGNTEAFF
TRBD1 | NA | TRBJ1-3 | TRBV30 | TGTGCCTGGAGTCGGGACAGTGGCTCTGGAAACACCATATATTTT | CAWSRDSGSGNTIYF
TRBD2 | NA | TRBJ2-7 | TRBV5-1 | TGCGCCAGCAGCTTGGGACTAGCGGGGGCCCAGGCCAACTACGAGCAGTACTTC | CASSLGLAGAQANYEQYF
TRBD1 | NA | TRBJ1-3 | TRBV15 | TGTGCCACCAGCAGAGAATTAAAGGGGGCCTCTGGAAACACCATATATTTT | CATSRELKGASGNTIYF
NA | NA | TRBJ1-6 | TRBV15 | TGTGCCACCAGCAGCGTCGTCCAGGGTGGAATGACCTCCTATAATTCACCCCTCCACTTT | CATSSVVQGGMTSYNSPLHF
TRBD2 | NA | TRBJ2-5 | TRBV7-2 | TGTGCCAGCAGCTCCAGGGGATCGGGAGGGAAAGAGACCCAGTACTTC | CASSSRGSGGKETQYF
NA | NA | TRBJ1-2 | TRBV19 | TGTGCCAGTAGTATGACCCCCGGGAGCTATGGCTACACCTTC | CASSMTPGSYGYTF
TRBD1 | few | TRBJ1-1 | TRBV2 | TGTGCCAGCAGCTCAGGGGGCGCGGACACTGAAGCTTTCTTT | CASSSGGADTEAFF
TRBD2 | NA | TRBJ2-2 | TRBV4-2 | TGTGCCAGCAGCCTGGGACTAGCGGGAGACACCGGGGAGCTGTTTTTT | CASSLGLAGDTGELFF
NA | once | TRBJ1-1 | TRBV21-1 | TGTGCCAGCAGTAAAGGGAGACAGGGGTCTCGTGCGCGCTCTTTCTTT | CASSKGRQGSRARSFF
NA | NA | TRBJ2-7 | TRBV7-8 | TGTGCCAGCACCCCCCAGGAGGGGGCCGGCTACGAGCAGTACTTC | CASTPQEGAGYEQYF
TRBD1 | NA | TRBJ2-3 | TRBV4-1 | TGCGCCAGCAGCCAAGACCCGACAGGGTCCAGCACAGATACGCAGTATTTT | CASSQDPTGSSTDTQYF
TRBD2 | NA | TRBJ2-7 | TRBV18 | TGTGCCAGCTCAGAGCTAGCGGGTGCCTACGAGCAGTACTTC | CASSELAGAYEQYF
TRBD1 | NA | TRBJ1-2 | TRBV15 | TGTGCCACCAGCGGAATGCGACAGGGGGCCCTTGGCTACACCTTC | CATSGMRQGALGYTF
TRBD1 | NA | TRBJ1-1 | TRBV5-1 | TGCGCCAGCAGCCGGGGGACAGCAGTAAACACTGAAGCTTTCTTT | CASSRGTAVNTEAFF
NA | NA | TRBJ2-7 | TRBV20-1 | TGCAGTGCTAGGGGGGGTGTTTTGCAGTACTTC | CSARGGVLQYF
TRBD1 | NA | TRBJ2-2 | TRBV10-3 | TGTGCCATCAGTAGACAGGGCCCCACCGGGGAGCTGTTTTTT | CAISRQGPTGELFF
TRBD1 | few | TRBJ1-2 | TRBV9 | TGTGCCAGTACGACAGGGGCCGACTATGGCTACACCTTC | CASTTGADYGYTF
NA | NA | TRBJ2-3 | TRBV4-2 | TGTGCCAGCAGCCAAGGTACTAGCAGCCCCACAGATACGCAGTATTTT | CASSQGTSSPTDTQYF
NA | NA | TRBJ2-1 | TRBV6-5 | TGTGCCAGCGGCCCATACAATGAGCAGTTCTTC | CASGPYNEQFF
NA | NA | TRBJ2-7 | TRBV5-1 | TGCGCCAGCAGCTTGGGCGACAGGTTTGGCTCCTACGAGCAGTACTTC | CASSLGDRFGSYEQYF
TRBD1 | NA | TRBJ1-1 | TRBV19 | TGTGCCAGTAGTCCCAGGGGGCTGGGCACTGAAGCTTTCTTT | CASSPRGLGTEAFF
NA | NA | TRBJ1-1 | TRBV29-1 | TGCAGCGTTGAGGAGTCGAACACTGAAGCTTTCTTT | CSVEESNTEAFF
TRBD2 | NA | TRBJ2-5 | TRBV28 | TGTGCCAGCAGTTTCTCCGGGAGGGGTGGAGAGACCCAGTACTTC | CASSFSGRGGETQYF
NA | NA | TRBJ2-3 | TRBV27 | TGTGCCAGCAGTTTTGGGCCCCACACAGATACGCAGTATTTT | CASSFGPHTDTQYF
NA | NA | TRBJ1-5 | TRBV15 | TGTGCCACCCGAGTGGGGGGACTGGGTCAGCCCCAGCATTTT | CATRVGGLGQPQHF
TRBD2 | NA | TRBJ2-7 | TRBV7-2 | TGTGCCAGCAGCTTAGCACTAGCGGGAATGAGCGAGCAGTACTTC | CASSLALAGMSEQYF
TRBD1 | NA | TRBJ2-7 | TRBV7-9 | TGTGCCAGCAGCTCGCGGGACAGGGGCGAGCAGTACTTC | CASSSRDRGEQYF
TRBD1 | NA | TRBJ1-4 | TRBV5-1 | TGCGCCAGCAGCTTGGGGACAGGGATGGGGGAAAAACTGTTTTTT | CASSLGTGMGEKLFF
NA | NA | TRBJ2-1 | TRBV7-9 | TGTGCCAGCAGCTTGGAGGGCTTTCAGTTCTTC | CASSLEGFQFF
TRBD2 | NA | TRBJ2-3 | TRBV2 | TGTGCCAGCAGTGGCGGGCTTAGCGGGAGTTGGACAGATACGCAGTATTTT | CASSGGLSGSWTDTQYF